Listed here is a single T cell receptor (beta chain). The CDR3 length is 18 residues. With V trimmed by 3 bases and J by 4 bases, 20 bases remained unmatched. The V gene's germline CDR1 is SQVTM and CDR2 ANQGSEA. Pooled samples include second doses given at about 4 or 12 weeks. Measured with immunoSEQ multiplex PCR; TCRdb has only the in-frame clones, and not every one. The table records tens of thousands of clones, about 91% of them present only once. This sample is part of a study of T cell responses to AZD1222 COVID-19 vaccine. This receptor was taken from an adult who received the AZD1222 COVID-19 vaccine. The sample consisted of peripheral blood, taken 28 days after the second AZD1222 dose. The gene calls are TRBV29-1 and TRBJ1-2, with 7 bases aligning to TRBD1. CDR3 sequence: CSVEGGPGQPIEGYGYTF. CDR3 in DNA: TGCAGCGTTGAGGGTGGTCCGGGACAGCCAATCGAGGGCTATGGCTACACCTTC.